This passage covers 21 T cell receptor beta chains from one sample sequenced in a study of T cell responses to AZD1222 COVID-19 vaccine. Clones were sequenced by immunoSEQ multiplex PCR, and TCRdb holds only the in-frame ones, with some missing. The sample contains around 100,000 clones, roughly 89% of which appear only once. The sequenced sample was peripheral blood, obtained on day 0 of AZD1222 vaccination. All receptors come from an adult in good health.

The rearrangement uses TRBV29-1 and TRBJ1-1; 8 bases align to TRBD1. CDR1 is SQVTM and CDR2 is ANQGSEA in the germline V gene. The length of the CDR3 is 12 residues. V trimming: 3 bases; J trimming: 6 bases; junction bases outside the gene matches: 3. This chain's CDR3 is CSVDQGAPEAFF. The CDR3 DNA is TGCAGCGTTGACCAGGGGGCCCCTGAAGCTTTCTTT. The whole variable domain, remainder taken from reference TRBV29-1 and TRBJ1-1, is SAVISQKPSRDICQRGTSLTIQCQVDSQVTMMFWYRQQPGQSLTLIATANQGSEATYESGFVIDKFPISRPNLTFSTLTVSNMSPEDSSIYLCSVDQGAPEAFFGQGTRLTVV.

The chain uses TRBV28 and TRBJ1-2, with D possibly matching TRBD1 (5 bases). The V gene lost 7 bases and the J gene lost 4 bases, with 7 bases spanning the gap. Germline loops: CDR1 MDHEN, CDR2 SYDVKM. There are 11 residues in the CDR3. The DNA of the CDR3 is TGTGCCAGCAACCAGGGCTATGGCTACACCTTC. This translates into CASNQGYGYTF.

The CDR3 DNA is TGTGCCAGCAGCGTAGCAGGGTCTGGCGAGCAGTACTTC. It specifies CASSVAGSGEQYF. The V gene is TRBV9, the J gene TRBJ2-7, with D maybe TRBD1 (5 bases). The CDR3 length is 13 residues. V was shortened by 0 bases and J by 6 bases, with 10 bases between the two germline ends. Looked up from germline, CDR1 is SGDLS and CDR2 is YYNGEE.

This clone has just one count. CDR3 loop: CATRTEANYGYTF. In DNA form, the CDR3 reads TGTGCCACCAGGACAGAGGCTAACTATGGCTACACCTTC. The chain has TRBV10-3 and TRBJ1-2, with D perhaps TRBD1 (6 bases). CDR1 and CDR2 (germline): ENHRY, SYGVKD. The V end lost 10 bases, the J end lost 0 bases, and 12 bases lay between the germline ends. The CDR3 covers 13 residues.

The V gene is TRBV5-5, the J gene TRBJ2-1, with 10 positions matching TRBD1. J gave up 8 bases and V 10 bases, and 12 bases lay outside the gene matches. The CDR3 has 14 amino acids. Germline lookup yields CDR1 SGHKS and CDR2 YYEKEE (reference sequence). CDR3 in amino acids: CAGTPGQGFDEQFF. DNA for the CDR3: TGTGCCGGGACCCCGGGACAGGGGTTCGATGAGCAGTTCTTC.

The chain has TRBV11-2 and TRBJ1-5; D is undetermined. There are 13 residues in the CDR3. Looked up from germline, CDR1 is SGHAT and CDR2 is FQNNGV. The V end lost 0 bases, the J end lost 7 bases, and 7 bases lay between the germline ends. CDR3 region: CASSLDWQQPQHF. The CDR3 DNA follows: TGTGCCAGCAGCTTAGATTGGCAACAGCCCCAGCATTTT. The full variable domain, with the rest looked up from reference TRBV11-2 and TRBJ1-5, is EAGVAQSPRYKIIEKRQSVAFWCNPISGHATLYWYQQILGQGPKLLIQFQNNGVVDDSQLPKDRFSAERLKGVDSTLKIQPAKLEDSAVYLCASSLDWQQPQHFGDGTRLSIL.

The rearrangement joins TRBV30 to TRBJ1-1; D remains unclear. Germline-derived CDR1 and CDR2 are GTSNPN and SVGIG (reference sequence). CDR3 size: 12 residues. The V gene lost 4 bases and the J gene lost 2 bases, with 8 bases spanning the gap. The CDR3 coding sequence is TGTGCCTGGAAACATGGAAACACTGAAGCTTTCTTT. Translating gives CAWKHGNTEAFF.

The chain links TRBV5-6 to TRBJ1-1; 10 bases agree with TRBD1. The CDR3 has 15 amino acids. Per germline, CDR1 SGHDT and CDR2 YYEEEE. J was trimmed by 10 bases and V by 2 bases; bases with no gene match: 11. In DNA, the CDR3 is TGTGCCAGCAGCTTAGGGACAGGGGCCTGGGAGGGAGCTTTCTTT. This sequence encodes CASSLGTGAWEGAFF.

This chain connects TRBV7-9 to TRBJ2-3; 10 nucleotides agree with TRBD2. CDR3 length equals 17 residues. V was pared by 5 bases and J by 2 bases, with 10 bases of the junction left unmatched. CDR1 and CDR2 (germline): SEHNR, FQNEAQ (reference sequence). CDR3 nucleotide sequence: TGTGCCAGCAGCCTACTCAGGACTAGCGGCGTCACAGATACGCAGTATTTT. This encodes CASSLLRTSGVTDTQYF. The whole variable domain, remainder taken from reference TRBV7-9 and TRBJ2-3, is DTGVSQNPRHKITKRGQNVTFRCDPISEHNRLYWYRQTLGQGPEFLTYFQNEAQLEKSRLLSDRFSAERPKGSFSTLEIQRTEQGDSAMYLCASSLLRTSGVTDTQYFGPGTRLTVL.

This clone showed up just once. CDR3 region: CASSQDVRVWTNYGYTF. CDR3 sequence (DNA): TGCGCCAGCAGCCAAGATGTCAGGGTTTGGACTAACTATGGCTACACCTTC. The rearrangement links TRBV4-3 to TRBJ1-2; the D gene is possibly TRBD1 (5 bases). V was cut by 0 bases and J by 0 bases, with 14 bases left in between. CDR1 LGHNA and CDR2 YSLEER come from the germline V gene. CDR3 length: 17 residues.

The genes are TRBV2 and TRBJ1-3; 7 positions agree with TRBD1. The CDR3 loop spans 16 amino acids. Trimming cost V 7 bases and J 0 bases; bases outside gene matches: 9. CDR1 and CDR2 from the germline V gene are SNHLY and FYNNEI. In nucleotides, the CDR3 is TGTGCCAGCAACCTACAGGGGCCTCTCTCTGGAAACACCATATATTTT. Its translation: CASNLQGPLSGNTIYF.

The CDR3 region is CASRGYNEQFF. CDR3 coding DNA: TGTGCCAGCCGGGGTTACAATGAGCAGTTCTTC. V gene TRBV12-3 or TRBV12-4 combines with J gene TRBJ2-1, with a tentative D call TRBD2 (5 bases). The CDR3 sequence is 11 residues long. Trimming shortened V by 8 bases and J by 4 bases, and 6 bases separated the two germline ends.

V usage is TRBV7-8 and J usage is TRBJ1-6, with D perhaps matching TRBD1 (5 bases). Trimming removed 1 base at V and 8 bases at J, with 12 bases between. CDR1 is SGHVS and CDR2 is FQNEAQ in the germline V gene. The CDR3 is 15 residues long. The DNA for the CDR3 is TGTGCCAGCAGCTTAGAAGTCAGGGTCTATTCACCCCTCCACTTT. Encoded protein: CASSLEVRVYSPLHF.

This sequence joins TRBV7-2 and TRBJ2-1, with a weak D call TRBD2 (6 bases). Deletions cut 6 bases from V and 1 base from J, with 13 bases between. In germline, CDR1 is SGHTA, CDR2 FQGNSA. The length of the CDR3 is 15 residues. The CDR3 is CASSYNGGSYNEQFF. The CDR3 region has the DNA TGTGCCAGCAGTTACAACGGGGGTTCCTACAATGAGCAGTTCTTC.

This clone was recorded a few times. V and J are TRBV5-6 and TRBJ2-7; TRBD2 might be the D (5 bases). The length of the CDR3 is 15 residues. CDR1 SGHDT and CDR2 YYEEEE come from the germline V gene. Trimming removed 4 bases at V and 3 bases at J, with 17 bases between. CDR3 DNA: TGTGCCAGCAGCACCGGAGGCAGTTGGTTCTACGAGCAGTACTTC. Translated, it gives CASSTGGSWFYEQYF.

In its sample, this clone was seen once. The chain uses TRBV19 and TRBJ2-2; possible D gene TRBD1, 6 bases. CDR3 length: 16 amino acids. Germline values: CDR1 LNHDA, CDR2 SQIVND (reference sequence). The V and J ends lost 0 bases and 1 base respectively, with 9 bases between them. This chain's CDR3 is CASSIEGTLNTGELFF. The CDR3 nucleotides are TGTGCCAGTAGTATAGAGGGGACACTGAACACCGGGGAGCTGTTTTTT. The variable domain in full, with the rest retrieved from reference TRBV19 and TRBJ2-2, is DGGITQSPKYLFRKEGQNVTLSCEQNLNHDAMYWYRQDPGQGLRLIYYSQIVNDFQKGDIAEGYSVSREKKESFPLTVTSAQKNPTAFYLCASSIEGTLNTGELFFGEGSRLTVL.

The rearrangement joins TRBV6-4 to TRBJ1-6; D uncertain. CDR3 size: 12 residues. V gave up 3 bases and J gave up 11 bases, with 8 bases separating them. Per the germline V gene, CDR1 is MRHNA and CDR2 is SNTAGT. CDR3 sequence: CASSESGPPLHF. The CDR3 DNA sequence: TGTGCCAGCAGTGAGAGCGGGCCACCCCTCCACTTT.

The chain joins TRBV6-5 to TRBJ2-7; D gene unclear. V lost 9 bases, J lost 1 base, and 10 bases lay in between. This CDR3 comprises 12 residues. Germline V gene lookup returns CDR1 MNHEY and CDR2 SVGAGI. CDR3 sequence: CASYYSSYEQYF. The CDR3 coding sequence is TGTGCCAGTTATTACAGTTCCTACGAGCAGTACTTC.

The chain joins TRBV7-2 to TRBJ1-1, with D perhaps TRBD1 (6 bases). The V end was cut by 6 bases, the J end by 2 bases, with 10 bases between. The length of the CDR3 is 13 residues. Germline lookup yields CDR1 SGHTA and CDR2 FQGNSA. As DNA, the CDR3 is TGTGCCAGCAGACGGACAGCCAACACTGAAGCTTTCTTT. It translates to CASRRTANTEAFF.

The V call is TRBV5-1, the J call TRBJ2-2, with 7 bases lining up with TRBD1. This CDR3 contains 15 residues. V trimming: 6 bases; J trimming: 6 bases; junction bases outside the gene matches: 11. CDR1 is SGHRS and CDR2 is YFSETQ in the germline V gene. The DNA of the CDR3 is TGCGCCAGCACTCCGACAGGGATCAGCGCCGGGGAGCTGTTTTTT. This sequence encodes CASTPTGISAGELFF.

The chain joins TRBV24-1 to TRBJ1-5, with D maybe TRBD1 (6 bases). This CDR3 is 14 amino acids long. CDR1 and CDR2 from the germline V gene are KGHDR and SFDVKD. V lost 7 bases and J 0 bases, leaving 9 bases between the germline ends. The CDR3 region is CATSHRDSNQPQHF. CDR3 nucleotides: TGTGCCACCAGCCACAGGGATAGCAATCAGCCCCAGCATTTT.